This T cell receptor (beta chain) was retrieved from a study of blood T cell repertoires in COVID-19. Whole-study context: The United States, Italy and Spain provided the acute and convalescent COVID-19 samples. In each case, the material was cDNA or gDNA derived from T cells, B-cell-depleted T cells, or PBMCs.

After removal of 4 bases from V and 4 bases from J, the junction contained 10 bases not matched to a gene. Looked up from germline, CDR1 is MNHEY and CDR2 is SVGAGI. The CDR3 runs 16 residues. As processed by the authors: Quantification of nucleated cells was approximated via reference gene primer amplification. Libraries were prepared by immunoSEQ multiplex PCR; TCRdb keeps only in-frame clonotypes and omits some of them. That table is the source of V, J and clone size, and D and trimming were worked out from the DNA. The sample has 150,000 to 200,000 clones, 85% to 95% seen once; the top ten hold 4.5% to 5.5%.

The chain couples TRBV6-5 to TRBJ2-3; TRBD2 matches at 8 bases. The specimen was peripheral blood. The sequence was collected from a woman aged 45-65 years with acute or convalescent COVID-19. CDR3 DNA sequence: TGTGCCAGCAGTTCGCTGCGGGAGGAAGATGCAGATACGCAGTATTTT. Its translation is CASSSLREEDADTQYF.